This TCR beta chain is from a study of hypomethylating agent response in myelodysplastic syndrome (dated by TCRdb to the early 2020s). For the wider study: Patients were treated with the hypomethylating agents azacitidine (most of the 11) or decitabine (3 of 11). Among the myelodysplastic syndrome patients in the cohort, under 10 were male and 2 were female. Patients had a mean age of about 76 +/- 6.4 years, and a diploid cytogenetic profile was the most common. The most frequent mutation was TET2, found in 5 of 11 patients. Six patients had a response of complete response or hematologic improvement, and four or five patients did not respond. Response was defined as complete response or hematologic improvement, and patients meeting neither criterion were classed as non-responders. Overall study results and their limits: Only ten or so patients were analyzed, so the cohort was small. Richness, rarefaction diversity and clonality did not change significantly after hypomethylating agent treatment, across all patients or within response groups. Healthy control donors were not age-matched to MDS patients, which could have impacted the MDS versus healthy comparison. Responders more often showed novel clonotypes emerging, while non-responders displayed more contracted clonotypes after treatment. The shared GLIPH2 clusters might recognize novel MDS antigens, but this possibility was not confirmed and requires experimental validation.

Deletion took 0 bases off V and 5 bases off J, with a span of 11 bases between the germline ends. Its CDR3 holds 14 amino acids, cysteine through phenylalanine. Kept here is only the CDR3 DNA, which spans 42 bases and is read in frame from base 1. Based on the germline V gene, the CDR1 and CDR2 sequences are SGHAT and FQNNGV. T-cell subsets were not sorted, so the analysis was performed on bulk bone marrow. Immunosequencing of the TCR beta CDR3 regions was performed on bone marrow from approximately 10 myelodysplastic syndrome patients before and after hypomethylating agent therapy. For longitudinal repertoire tracking, every patient provided one baseline bone marrow and two to three bone marrows collected at different post-treatment timepoints. Genomic DNA was extracted from whole bone marrow, and quality was checked by TapeStation, NanoDrop OneC and PicoGreen assays. In its sample, this clone was seen a few times. Its target antigen remains unknown. No qualities accompany the bases; no much larger clone lies one base away.

The library was obtained by the immunoSEQ multiplex PCR assay. Survey resolution was used, with two replicates of around 200 ng each, totaling about 400 ng of DNA per sample. Rearranged TCRB sequences in genomic DNA were detected with the hsTCRB kit using multiplex PCR primers targeting V and J genes. The CDR3 region was amplified in a first PCR of 31 cycles using the QIAGEN Multiplex PCR Kit. Sample barcodes and Illumina adapters were attached to each replicate during a second PCR lasting around 8 cycles. Pooled libraries were quantified with a QuantStudio 6 and the KAPA library quantification kit. Roughly 15 pM of pooled libraries was sequenced on an Illumina MiSeq using 156-cycle single-end reads and a 15-cycle index read. The original pipeline was this. Of over 150,000 unique clonotypes, less than 2% were flagged by VDJdb annotation as previously reported viral-epitope-specific. Raw reads were processed into normalized, annotated TCRB repertoires with the immunoSEQ Data Assistant and immunoSEQ Analyzer. Clonotypes were analyzed with the immunarch R package version 0.6.5 and BioAnalyzer. Before richness was estimated, every repertoire was downsampled to the clone count of the smallest repertoire. Fisher's exact tests classified clonotypes as expanded, contracted or novel, with novel meaning zero frequency before treatment. Significantly changed CDR3 beta sequences were clustered with GLIPH2 at simulation_depth=1000 and kmer_min_depth=3, and CDR3s shorter than five residues were left out. TCRdb holds this immuneACCESS table with in-frame rearrangements only. Some clones are missing; in checked studies, unresolved V genes explain under half, and the rest has no known cause. The V and J calls and the clone size are those of that table, but D and trimming were determined from the DNA. The sample includes several thousand clones, with over 70% observed a single time. The ten largest make up about a sixth of the sample.

This receptor was taken from a human donor with myelodysplastic syndrome. The specimen was bone marrow, collected before or after starting hypomethylating agent treatment for myelodysplastic syndrome (not recorded which). This chain is built from TRBV11-2 and TRBJ2-7, with no confident D gene call. CDR3 loop: CASSLDGPLDEQYF. The nucleotides read TGTGCCAGCAGCTTAGATGGACCGCTTGACGAGCAGTACTTC.